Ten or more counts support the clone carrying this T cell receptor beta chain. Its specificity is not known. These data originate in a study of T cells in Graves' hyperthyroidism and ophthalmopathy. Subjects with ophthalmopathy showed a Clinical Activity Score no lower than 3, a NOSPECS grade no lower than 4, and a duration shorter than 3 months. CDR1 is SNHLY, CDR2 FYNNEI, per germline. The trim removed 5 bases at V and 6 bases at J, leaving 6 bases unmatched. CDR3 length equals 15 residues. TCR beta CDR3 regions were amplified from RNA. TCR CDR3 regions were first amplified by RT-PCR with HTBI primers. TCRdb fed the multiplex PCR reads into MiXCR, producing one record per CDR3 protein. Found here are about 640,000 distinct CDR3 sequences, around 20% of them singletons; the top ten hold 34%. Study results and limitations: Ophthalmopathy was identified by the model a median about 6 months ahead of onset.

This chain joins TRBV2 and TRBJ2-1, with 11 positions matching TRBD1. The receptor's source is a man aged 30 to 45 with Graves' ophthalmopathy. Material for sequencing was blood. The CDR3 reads CASSSGQGASNEQFF. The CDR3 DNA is TGTGCCAGCAGTTCAGGACAGGGGGCGAGCAATGAGCAGTTCTTC.